This TCR beta chain originates from a study of blood T cell repertoires in COVID-19. Study background: T cells, B-cell-depleted T cells, or PBMCs supplied cDNA or gDNA.

Some clones are missing from TCRdb's copy, which holds only in-frame ones; the method was immunoSEQ multiplex PCR. The data hold under 50,000 clones, with about 88% observed a single time. The V gene's germline CDR1 is WNHNN and CDR2 SYGVQD (reference sequence). This CDR3 contains 15 residues. Trimming took off 3 bases at V and 4 bases at J, with 12 bases between the two ends. The sequencing input was peripheral blood. The sequence was collected from a man aged 65 to 85 with active COVID-19. V usage is TRBV10-1 and J usage is TRBJ1-4; no firm D call. The CDR3 sequence is CASSEGRGGNEKLFF. DNA of the CDR3: TGCGCCAGCAGTGAAGGGCGAGGAGGTAATGAAAAACTGTTTTTT.